Listed below are T cell receptor beta chains from one sample, sequenced in a study of T-cell reconstitution after alpha-beta-depleted transplantation in children. TCRdb ran MiXCR on the PCR reads and lists one entry per CDR3 protein. The sample includes around 580,000 distinct CDR3 sequences, under 25% seen only once; the top ten take 14%. Sequencing was performed on PBMCs, mostly from graft donor cells, taken 360 days after TCRalphabeta/CD19-depleted stem cell transplant. These receptors came from a boy in the first two years of life who had a stem cell transplant for acute myeloid leukemia, so the T cells may come from the graft donor. CDR3s include the opening cysteine and the closing phenylalanine or tryptophan. The D gene is left open where the match is weak. Only part of the rows carry a size: once, few, many, or a class if the clone is expanded.

CDR3nt: TGCAGTGCTAGTGCGCCCTCCGGGACAGGGGTACGGAATCAGCCCCAGCATTTT; CDR3aa: CSASAPSGTGVRNQPQHF; j_gene: TRBJ1-5; v_gene: TRBV20-1; abundance: NA; d_gene: TRBD1
CDR3nt: TGCAGTGCTAGGAGTGCGGGGGGGGGCGTTAGTGAGCAGTTCTTC; CDR3aa: CSARSAGGGVSEQFF; j_gene: TRBJ2-1; v_gene: TRBV20-1; abundance: NA; d_gene: TRBD2
CDR3nt: TGTGCCAGCAGCTCATGGGCGGACACTGAAGCTTTCTTT; CDR3aa: CASSSWADTEAFF; j_gene: TRBJ1-1; v_gene: TRBV7-9; abundance: few; d_gene: NA
CDR3nt: TGTGCCATCAGTACCGAGTCGGGGGGGCCCAAAAACATTCAGTACTTC; CDR3aa: CAISTESGGPKNIQYF; j_gene: TRBJ2-4; v_gene: TRBV10-3; abundance: NA; d_gene: TRBD2
CDR3nt: TGTGCCAGCAGCCAAGATGGGAGGTATGGCTACACCTTC; CDR3aa: CASSQDGRYGYTF; j_gene: TRBJ1-2; v_gene: TRBV3-1; abundance: many; d_gene: NA
CDR3nt: TGCAGCGTGGTGGGACTAGCGGACTACAATGAGCAGTTCTTC; CDR3aa: CSVVGLADYNEQFF; j_gene: TRBJ2-1; v_gene: TRBV29-1; abundance: many; d_gene: TRBD2
CDR3nt: TGTGCCAGCAGTTTGGCCGGGGACCGTCCAGCTTTCTTT; CDR3aa: CASSLAGDRPAFF; j_gene: TRBJ1-1; v_gene: TRBV28; abundance: once; d_gene: NA
CDR3nt: TGTGCCACCAGTGATGTCTCCGGGGAGCTGTTTTTT; CDR3aa: CATSDVSGELFF; j_gene: TRBJ2-2; v_gene: TRBV24-1; abundance: NA; d_gene: NA
CDR3nt: TGTGCCAGCTCACCCCTCCCCGGGACACCCTATCAGCCCCAGCATTTT; CDR3aa: CASSPLPGTPYQPQHF; j_gene: TRBJ1-5; v_gene: TRBV18; abundance: NA; d_gene: NA
CDR3nt: TGTGCCAGCAGCCTCCAAGTAGGGATCGGGGGCTACACCTTC; CDR3aa: CASSLQVGIGGYTF; j_gene: TRBJ1-2; v_gene: TRBV7-2; abundance: few; d_gene: NA
CDR3nt: TGTGCCAGCAGTTACTGGCGGACAGGGGATCCCCTCACAGATACGCAGTATTTT; CDR3aa: CASSYWRTGDPLTDTQYF; j_gene: TRBJ2-3; v_gene: TRBV6-5; abundance: few; d_gene: TRBD1
CDR3nt: TGTGCGGCGACTAGCGGGGGCACAGATACGCAGTATTTT; CDR3aa: CAATSGGTDTQYF; j_gene: TRBJ2-3; v_gene: TRBV28; abundance: NA; d_gene: TRBD2
CDR3nt: TGCAGTGCTAGAGATCCACAGCGGGGGTTCACAGATACGCAGTATTTT; CDR3aa: CSARDPQRGFTDTQYF; j_gene: TRBJ2-3; v_gene: TRBV20-1; abundance: many; d_gene: TRBD2
CDR3nt: TGCGCCAGCAGCCTAGGACCAGTTCTCAATGAGCAGTTCTTC; CDR3aa: CASSLGPVLNEQFF; j_gene: TRBJ2-1; v_gene: TRBV5-1; abundance: NA; d_gene: NA
CDR3nt: TGTGCCATCAGTGCGGACTCTCGGATCCGCATGAACACTGAAGCTTTCTTT; CDR3aa: CAISADSRIRMNTEAFF; j_gene: TRBJ1-1; v_gene: TRBV10-3; abundance: few; d_gene: NA
CDR3nt: TGTGCCAGCAGTCGGACTTACAATGAGCAGTTCTTC; CDR3aa: CASSRTYNEQFF; j_gene: TRBJ2-1; v_gene: TRBV6-5; abundance: many; d_gene: NA
CDR3nt: TGTGCCAGCAGCTTAGCGGGACCCATGCTAGTCAAAAACATTCAGTACTTC; CDR3aa: CASSLAGPMLVKNIQYF; j_gene: TRBJ2-4; v_gene: TRBV7-2; abundance: many; d_gene: NA
CDR3nt: TGCAGTGCTAGAGAGGATAAGGACAATGAGCAGTTCTTC; CDR3aa: CSAREDKDNEQFF; j_gene: TRBJ2-1; v_gene: TRBV20-1; abundance: many; d_gene: NA
CDR3nt: TGCGCCAGCTCGGGGGTTGGCCACGAGCAGTACTTC; CDR3aa: CASSGVGHEQYF; j_gene: TRBJ2-7; v_gene: TRBV10-2; abundance: NA; d_gene: NA
CDR3nt: TGCGCCAGCAGCGGGCCCGGGCTGACCCCCACAGATACGCAGTATTTT; CDR3aa: CASSGPGLTPTDTQYF; j_gene: TRBJ2-3; v_gene: TRBV5-1; abundance: NA; d_gene: NA
CDR3nt: TGCAGTGCTAGCTCCGCGGGGGGCACCTCAGATACGCAGTATTTT; CDR3aa: CSASSAGGTSDTQYF; j_gene: TRBJ2-3; v_gene: TRBV20-1; abundance: many; d_gene: TRBD2
CDR3nt: TGTGCCAGCAGAGAGGACAGCCCCACGTGGGATACGCAGTATTTT; CDR3aa: CASREDSPTWDTQYF; j_gene: TRBJ2-3; v_gene: TRBV7-9; abundance: NA; d_gene: NA
CDR3nt: TGCAGTTACCTTTGGGGGGATACGCAGTATTTT; CDR3aa: CSYLWGDTQYF; j_gene: TRBJ2-3; v_gene: TRBV20-1; abundance: many; d_gene: NA
CDR3nt: TGCGCCAGCAGCCCCCTAACTGGAGGGCGGACTGAAGCTTTCTTT; CDR3aa: CASSPLTGGRTEAFF; j_gene: TRBJ1-1; v_gene: TRBV4-3; abundance: NA; d_gene: NA
CDR3nt: TGCAGTGCTAGACTTTGGAACACTGAAGCTTTCTTT; CDR3aa: CSARLWNTEAFF; j_gene: TRBJ1-1; v_gene: TRBV20-1; abundance: few; d_gene: NA
CDR3nt: TGCAGCGTTGAAAGGTCTAGCACAGATACGCAGTATTTT; CDR3aa: CSVERSSTDTQYF; j_gene: TRBJ2-3; v_gene: TRBV29-1; abundance: few; d_gene: NA
CDR3nt: TGTGCCAGCAGCTTGAGCCCCGGGACAGAGGGAAACACCATATATTTT; CDR3aa: CASSLSPGTEGNTIYF; j_gene: TRBJ1-3; v_gene: TRBV5-8; abundance: few; d_gene: TRBD1
CDR3nt: TGTGCCATCAGTGAGTGGGGACTAGCGGAGAACTACGAGCAGTACTTC; CDR3aa: CAISEWGLAENYEQYF; j_gene: TRBJ2-7; v_gene: TRBV10-3; abundance: few; d_gene: TRBD2
CDR3nt: TGTGCCAGCAGCGTAGACGGGACGCATACGCAGTATTTT; CDR3aa: CASSVDGTHTQYF; j_gene: TRBJ2-3; v_gene: TRBV9; abundance: NA; d_gene: NA
CDR3nt: TGTGCCACCAGTGATTCGCCTGGGCAGGGGCCGAGAGGTGAGCAGTTCTTC; CDR3aa: CATSDSPGQGPRGEQFF; j_gene: TRBJ2-1; v_gene: TRBV24-1; abundance: NA; d_gene: NA
CDR3nt: TGCAGCGTCCGAAAAGGGGTAACAGATACGCAGTATTTT; CDR3aa: CSVRKGVTDTQYF; j_gene: TRBJ2-3; v_gene: TRBV29-1; abundance: many; d_gene: NA
CDR3nt: TGCAGTGCTACTGTTCCGGGGTCCAACACTGAAGCTTTCTTT; CDR3aa: CSATVPGSNTEAFF; j_gene: TRBJ1-1; v_gene: TRBV20-1; abundance: many; d_gene: NA
CDR3nt: TGTGCCAGCAGTTACGACAGGGGTCCCCGGAATGAAAAACTGTTTTTT; CDR3aa: CASSYDRGPRNEKLFF; j_gene: TRBJ1-4; v_gene: TRBV6-5; abundance: NA; d_gene: TRBD1
CDR3nt: TGTGCCAGCAGTTTTAGCGTTCGCACAGATACGCAGTATTTT; CDR3aa: CASSFSVRTDTQYF; j_gene: TRBJ2-3; v_gene: TRBV12-3/TRBV12-4; abundance: NA; d_gene: NA